This T cell receptor (beta chain) was documented in a study of OX40 agonist ivuxolimab in advanced cancers. Background on the study: Three patients, one with hepatocellular carcinoma and two with cutaneous melanoma, achieved partial responses.

Here immunoSEQ multiplex PCR was the method, and the copy in TCRdb shows in-frame clones only, minus some. The sample consists of approximately 98,000 clones, around 93% of them appearing once. The CDR3 length is 18 residues. The sample consisted of CD4+ or CD8+ T cells sorted from blood, taken in a trial of the OX40 agonist ivuxolimab. This clonotype originated in an adult with an advanced solid tumor such as melanoma, head and neck, liver or kidney cancer. The chain recombines TRBV21-1 with TRBJ1-6; the table's TRBD1 call for D was not verified on the DNA. TRBV21-1 is a listed pseudogene. The CDR3 sequence is CASSKDLSQGSYNSPLHF. The CDR3 DNA is TGTGCCAGCAGCAAGGACCTTTCTCAGGGCTCCTATAATTCACCCCTCCACTTT.